Listed below are T cell receptor beta chains from one sample, sequenced in a study of T cells after yellow fever vaccination. Each CDR3 protein is one row after TCRdb ran MiXCR on the 5' RACE reads. The data hold 500,000 to 650,000 distinct CDR3 sequences, with about 13% observed a single time. The sequencing here drew on PBMCs, taken on the day of the yellow fever booster vaccination. These receptors were collected from a man aged 30 to 45 who received the YFV17D yellow fever vaccine. Both conserved end residues are part of each CDR3. A D gene is named only where the DNA matches it firmly. Clone size is given for some rows only: seen once, a few or many times, or a class if the clone is expanded.

j_call: TRBJ2-1
d_call: NA
clone_size: few
v_call: TRBV5-1
cdr3_aa: CASSYKRQAQNEQFF
cdr3_nt: TGCGCCAGCAGCTACAAGAGACAAGCACAAAATGAGCAGTTCTTC

j_call: TRBJ1-1
d_call: TRBD1
clone_size: few
v_call: TRBV20-1
cdr3_aa: CSASRTGSGYGTEAFF
cdr3_nt: TGCAGTGCTAGCCGGACAGGGTCTGGGTATGGCACTGAAGCTTTCTTT

j_call: TRBJ2-7
d_call: NA
clone_size: few
v_call: TRBV5-1
cdr3_aa: CASGLVGTYEQYF
cdr3_nt: TGCGCCAGCGGTTTGGTAGGCACCTACGAGCAGTACTTC

j_call: TRBJ2-1
d_call: TRBD1
clone_size: few
v_call: TRBV4-2
cdr3_aa: CASSQRQGSEQFF
cdr3_nt: TGTGCCAGCAGCCAGAGACAGGGGAGTGAGCAGTTCTTC

j_call: TRBJ2-7
d_call: TRBD2
clone_size: few
v_call: TRBV6-2/TRBV6-3
cdr3_aa: CASILAGGGTEQYF
cdr3_nt: TGTGCCAGCATCTTAGCGGGAGGAGGGACCGAGCAGTACTTC

j_call: TRBJ2-3
d_call: NA
clone_size: NA
v_call: TRBV5-1
cdr3_aa: CASSLELFYTDTQYF
cdr3_nt: TGCGCCAGCAGCTTGGAACTATTTTACACAGATACGCAGTATTTT

j_call: TRBJ2-1
d_call: NA
clone_size: NA
v_call: TRBV20-1
cdr3_aa: CSAREGRQIDNEQFF
cdr3_nt: TGCAGTGCTAGAGAGGGACGACAGATTGACAATGAGCAGTTCTTC

j_call: TRBJ2-7
d_call: NA
clone_size: NA
v_call: TRBV6-5
cdr3_aa: CASSYSGLHEQYF
cdr3_nt: TGTGCCAGCAGTTACTCCGGGTTGCACGAGCAGTACTTC

j_call: TRBJ1-2
d_call: TRBD1
clone_size: few
v_call: TRBV3-1
cdr3_aa: CASSQHDRGGGYTF
cdr3_nt: TGTGCCAGCAGCCAACACGACAGGGGAGGTGGCTACACCTTC

j_call: TRBJ2-7
d_call: NA
clone_size: NA
v_call: TRBV7-9
cdr3_aa: CASSRQGTISEQYF
cdr3_nt: TGTGCCAGCAGCCGTCAGGGGACAATCTCCGAGCAGTACTTC

j_call: TRBJ2-3
d_call: NA
clone_size: NA
v_call: TRBV27
cdr3_aa: CASQGVPSTDTQYF
cdr3_nt: TGTGCCAGCCAAGGGGTACCTAGCACAGATACGCAGTATTTT

j_call: TRBJ2-1
d_call: NA
clone_size: few
v_call: TRBV3-1
cdr3_aa: CASSRGWAAHNEQFF
cdr3_nt: TGTGCCAGCAGCCGCGGGTGGGCGGCACACAATGAGCAGTTCTTC

j_call: TRBJ2-3
d_call: NA
clone_size: few
v_call: TRBV15
cdr3_aa: CATSRVRPRGYTDTQYF
cdr3_nt: TGTGCCACCAGCAGAGTAAGGCCTAGGGGGTACACAGATACGCAGTATTTT

j_call: TRBJ2-5
d_call: NA
clone_size: many
v_call: TRBV25-1
cdr3_aa: CASSEPIAGETQYF
cdr3_nt: TGTGCCAGCAGTGAACCTATCGCGGGGGAGACCCAGTACTTC

j_call: TRBJ2-6
d_call: NA
clone_size: NA
v_call: TRBV7-2
cdr3_aa: CASSPDRSGANVLTF
cdr3_nt: TGTGCCAGCAGCCCCGACAGATCTGGGGCCAACGTCCTGACTTTC

j_call: TRBJ2-1
d_call: NA
clone_size: NA
v_call: TRBV19
cdr3_aa: CASNPREGNNERFF
cdr3_nt: TGTGCCAGTAACCCCCGGGAAGGGAATAATGAGCGGTTCTTC

j_call: TRBJ1-1
d_call: NA
clone_size: NA
v_call: TRBV7-2
cdr3_aa: CASSYGGKGNTEAFF
cdr3_nt: TGTGCCAGCAGCTACGGGGGTAAGGGGAACACTGAAGCTTTCTTT

j_call: TRBJ1-1
d_call: NA
clone_size: few
v_call: TRBV20-1
cdr3_aa: CSARKGPDPVNTEAFF
cdr3_nt: TGCAGTGCTAGAAAAGGGCCCGACCCAGTGAACACTGAAGCTTTCTTT

j_call: TRBJ1-2
d_call: TRBD1
clone_size: few
v_call: TRBV6-5
cdr3_aa: CASTQWDRAYGGYTF
cdr3_nt: TGTGCCAGCACCCAGTGGGACAGGGCCTACGGTGGCTACACCTTC

j_call: TRBJ2-2
d_call: NA
clone_size: many
v_call: TRBV27
cdr3_aa: CASRDRNTGELFF
cdr3_nt: TGTGCCAGCAGAGACAGGAACACCGGGGAGCTGTTTTTT

j_call: TRBJ2-2
d_call: NA
clone_size: few
v_call: TRBV7-8
cdr3_aa: CASSPEPWLNGELFF
cdr3_nt: TGTGCCAGCAGCCCAGAGCCGTGGCTAAACGGGGAGCTGTTTTTT

j_call: TRBJ2-3
d_call: TRBD2
clone_size: few
v_call: TRBV13
cdr3_aa: CASSLAAGVGTDTQYF
cdr3_nt: TGTGCCAGCAGCTTGGCAGCGGGAGTGGGCACAGATACGCAGTATTTT

j_call: TRBJ1-1
d_call: NA
clone_size: NA
v_call: TRBV7-9
cdr3_aa: CASSLWDWKLVTEAFF
cdr3_nt: TGTGCCAGCAGCTTATGGGACTGGAAGTTAGTCACTGAAGCTTTCTTT

j_call: TRBJ1-4
d_call: NA
clone_size: NA
v_call: TRBV7-9
cdr3_aa: CASSFAVTEKLFF
cdr3_nt: TGTGCCAGCAGCTTTGCAGTTACTGAAAAACTGTTTTTT

j_call: TRBJ2-7
d_call: NA
clone_size: few
v_call: TRBV7-2
cdr3_aa: CASSLAVQSYEQYF
cdr3_nt: TGTGCCAGCAGCTTAGCGGTACAGTCCTACGAGCAGTACTTC

j_call: TRBJ2-1
d_call: TRBD2
clone_size: NA
v_call: TRBV19
cdr3_aa: CASLDGGAKDEQFF
cdr3_nt: TGTGCCAGTCTCGACGGGGGGGCGAAGGATGAGCAGTTCTTC

j_call: TRBJ2-7
d_call: TRBD1
clone_size: NA
v_call: TRBV29-1
cdr3_aa: CSVVAGGSYEQYF
cdr3_nt: TGCAGCGTTGTCGCAGGGGGCTCCTACGAGCAGTACTTC

j_call: TRBJ2-2
d_call: NA
clone_size: NA
v_call: TRBV6-6
cdr3_aa: CASRGNSGELFF
cdr3_nt: TGTGCCAGCAGGGGGAATTCCGGGGAGCTGTTTTTT

j_call: TRBJ2-2
d_call: TRBD2
clone_size: few
v_call: TRBV20-1
cdr3_aa: CSARVAGYTGELFF
cdr3_nt: TGCAGTGCTAGAGTAGCGGGGTATACCGGGGAGCTGTTTTTT

j_call: TRBJ2-5
d_call: NA
clone_size: few
v_call: TRBV29-1
cdr3_aa: CSVEAGSRAEETQYF
cdr3_nt: TGCAGCGTTGAAGCCGGGAGCCGGGCGGAAGAGACCCAGTACTTC

j_call: TRBJ1-1
d_call: NA
clone_size: NA
v_call: TRBV20-1
cdr3_aa: CSAREAVGTEAFF
cdr3_nt: TGCAGTGCTAGAGAGGCAGTTGGGACTGAAGCTTTCTTT

j_call: TRBJ2-1
d_call: NA
clone_size: many
v_call: TRBV3-1
cdr3_aa: CASSQEGSTTFYNEQFF
cdr3_nt: TGTGCCAGCAGCCAAGAAGGTTCGACTACCTTCTACAATGAGCAGTTCTTC

j_call: TRBJ2-1
d_call: NA
clone_size: many
v_call: TRBV12-3/TRBV12-4
cdr3_aa: CASARGTYNEQFF
cdr3_nt: TGTGCCAGCGCGAGGGGAACCTACAATGAGCAGTTCTTC

j_call: TRBJ1-4
d_call: NA
clone_size: NA
v_call: TRBV7-9
cdr3_aa: CASSDQTGADGKLFF
cdr3_nt: TGTGCCAGCAGCGACCAGACAGGCGCGGATGGGAAACTGTTTTTT

j_call: TRBJ2-7
d_call: TRBD2
clone_size: NA
v_call: TRBV27
cdr3_aa: CASSGLYGLAGELEQYF
cdr3_nt: TGTGCCAGCAGTGGACTCTACGGACTAGCGGGAGAACTCGAGCAGTACTTC

j_call: TRBJ2-4
d_call: TRBD2
clone_size: NA
v_call: TRBV10-2
cdr3_aa: CASSDLWERDGAKNIQYF
cdr3_nt: TGCGCCAGCAGTGACCTTTGGGAGCGGGACGGGGCCAAAAACATTCAGTACTTC

j_call: TRBJ2-5
d_call: NA
clone_size: NA
v_call: TRBV5-4
cdr3_aa: CASSFSRNQETQYF
cdr3_nt: TGTGCCAGCAGCTTCAGCAGGAACCAAGAGACCCAGTACTTC

j_call: TRBJ2-5
d_call: NA
clone_size: few
v_call: TRBV7-2
cdr3_aa: CASSTRVAETQYF
cdr3_nt: TGTGCCAGCAGCACCAGGGTAGCAGAGACCCAGTACTTC

j_call: TRBJ2-7
d_call: NA
clone_size: NA
v_call: TRBV7-9
cdr3_aa: CATFRASGPYEQYF
cdr3_nt: TGTGCCACCTTCCGGGCCTCAGGACCCTACGAGCAGTACTTC

j_call: TRBJ2-1
d_call: TRBD2
clone_size: few
v_call: TRBV6-2/TRBV6-3
cdr3_aa: CASSYSAAGAQNEQFF
cdr3_nt: TGTGCCAGCAGTTACTCAGCCGCGGGAGCGCAGAATGAGCAGTTCTTC

j_call: TRBJ2-1
d_call: NA
clone_size: few
v_call: TRBV28
cdr3_aa: CASSFQGSVTEQFF
cdr3_nt: TGTGCCAGCAGTTTCCAGGGGTCGGTTACTGAGCAGTTCTTC

j_call: TRBJ1-1
d_call: NA
clone_size: many
v_call: TRBV5-5
cdr3_aa: CASSLAAGTEAFF
cdr3_nt: TGTGCCAGCAGCTTGGCTGCGGGCACTGAAGCTTTCTTT

j_call: TRBJ2-5
d_call: TRBD1
clone_size: NA
v_call: TRBV12-3/TRBV12-4
cdr3_aa: CASSLGHGTGAALEGTQYF
cdr3_nt: TGTGCCAGCAGTCTTGGCCACGGGACAGGGGCCGCTTTAGAGGGGACCCAGTACTTC

j_call: TRBJ1-2
d_call: NA
clone_size: few
v_call: TRBV7-9
cdr3_aa: CASKFAGAGGYTF
cdr3_nt: TGTGCCAGCAAATTCGCAGGGGCGGGAGGCTACACCTTC

j_call: TRBJ2-1
d_call: TRBD2
clone_size: few
v_call: TRBV6-1
cdr3_aa: CASLDPGGRVDEQFF
cdr3_nt: TGTGCCAGCCTTGACCCCGGGGGGAGGGTCGATGAGCAGTTCTTC

j_call: TRBJ2-7
d_call: TRBD1
clone_size: many
v_call: TRBV7-7
cdr3_aa: CASSSNPGQGYEQYF
cdr3_nt: TGTGCTAGCAGCTCAAACCCGGGACAGGGGTACGAGCAGTACTTC

j_call: TRBJ1-1
d_call: NA
clone_size: few
v_call: TRBV19
cdr3_aa: CASSLQALPNTEAFF
cdr3_nt: TGTGCCAGTAGTCTGCAGGCTCTTCCGAACACTGAAGCTTTCTTT

j_call: TRBJ1-2
d_call: NA
clone_size: few
v_call: TRBV12-3/TRBV12-4
cdr3_aa: CASTPGANYGYTF
cdr3_nt: TGTGCCAGCACCCCGGGGGCGAACTATGGCTACACCTTC

j_call: TRBJ2-3
d_call: NA
clone_size: NA
v_call: TRBV4-3
cdr3_aa: CASSQSTGGYTQYF
cdr3_nt: TGCGCCAGCAGCCAGTCCACGGGCGGGTATACGCAGTATTTT

j_call: TRBJ2-5
d_call: TRBD2
clone_size: NA
v_call: TRBV5-1
cdr3_aa: CASSIRSSSGSLQETQYF
cdr3_nt: TGCGCCAGCAGCATACGTTCATCTAGCGGGAGTCTACAAGAGACCCAGTACTTC

j_call: TRBJ2-7
d_call: NA
clone_size: few
v_call: TRBV7-6
cdr3_aa: CASSLGATGPPYEQYF
cdr3_nt: TGTGCCAGCAGCTTAGGGGCGACGGGGCCGCCCTACGAGCAGTACTTC

j_call: TRBJ2-1
d_call: NA
clone_size: NA
v_call: TRBV11-2
cdr3_aa: CASSKGLQNEQFF
cdr3_nt: TGTGCCAGCAGCAAGGGACTTCAAAATGAGCAGTTCTTC

j_call: TRBJ2-1
d_call: TRBD2
clone_size: NA
v_call: TRBV29-1
cdr3_aa: CSVGTSGGIPSFF
cdr3_nt: TGCAGCGTTGGGACTAGCGGGGGAATCCCCTCGTTCTTC